This entry concerns a single TCR beta chain. Its antigen remains unidentified. The germline CDR1 and CDR2 sequences are MNHNY and SVGAGI (reference sequence). This CDR3 has 15 residues. Trimming took off 2 bases at V and 0 bases at J, with 11 bases between the two ends. The record originates from a study of a mutant IDH1 vaccine in newly diagnosed glioma. Regarding time point: week 5, during vaccination. Vaccination used 300 ug of mutant IDH1 20-mer peptide per dose, with topical imiquimod. Only in-frame clones appear in the TCRdb table, and some are missing; sequencing was by immunoSEQ multiplex PCR. The top ten clones hold over 15% of a sample with 25,000 to 35,000 clones, 80% to 90% of them seen once.

Here the sequenced sample was PBMCs, taken from a glioma patient whose treatment included an IDH1 peptide vaccine. The genes are TRBV6-6 and TRBJ2-7; D remains ambiguous. This sequence originates from a young man with glioma. The CDR3 nucleotides are TGTGCCAGCAGTTACACCCTCTATAGCTCCTACGAGCAGTACTTC. It specifies CASSYTLYSSYEQYF.